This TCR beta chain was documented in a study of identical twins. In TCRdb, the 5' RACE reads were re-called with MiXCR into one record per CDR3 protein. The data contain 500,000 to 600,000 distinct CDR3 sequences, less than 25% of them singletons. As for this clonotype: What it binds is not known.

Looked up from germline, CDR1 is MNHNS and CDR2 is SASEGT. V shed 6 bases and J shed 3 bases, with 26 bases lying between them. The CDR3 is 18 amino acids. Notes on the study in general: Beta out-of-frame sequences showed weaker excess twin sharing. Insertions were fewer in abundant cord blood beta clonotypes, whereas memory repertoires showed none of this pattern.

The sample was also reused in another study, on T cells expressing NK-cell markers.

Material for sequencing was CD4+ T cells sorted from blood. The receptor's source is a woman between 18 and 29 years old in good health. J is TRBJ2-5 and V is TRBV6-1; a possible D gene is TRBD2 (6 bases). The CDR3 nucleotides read TGTGCCAGCAGCCGGAGGACTTATGGGGGGTTAAGGGAAGAGACCCAGTACTTC. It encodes CASSRRTYGGLREETQYF.